One sample yielded the 13 T cell receptor beta chains listed below, sequenced in a study of T cell responses to AZD1222 COVID-19 vaccine. The protocol was immunoSEQ multiplex PCR, while the TCRdb copy is restricted to in-frame clones and leaves out a portion. The data contain roughly 120,000 clones, about 90% of them singletons. This sample comprised peripheral blood, obtained 28 days after the second AZD1222 dose. All receptors derive from an adult who received the AZD1222 COVID-19 vaccine.

The genes are TRBV11-2 and TRBJ2-5; maybe TRBD1 (6 bases). This CDR3 contains 15 residues. Germline assignment: CDR1 SGHAT and CDR2 FQNNGV. V shed 5 bases and J shed 1 base, with 14 bases lying between them. The CDR3 nucleotides are TGTGCCAGCAGCCTGAGACAGGTCCCCCAAGAGACCCAGTACTTC. As protein: CASSLRQVPQETQYF.

The chain has TRBV25-1 and TRBJ1-2; 7 bases line up with TRBD1. The CDR3 extends over 12 amino acids. CDR1 is MGHDK and CDR2 is SYGVNS in the germline V gene. V was pared by 5 bases and J by 6 bases, with 3 bases of the junction left unmatched. CDR3 coding DNA: TGTGCCAGCAGTAAAACAGGGGATGGCTACACCTTC. Residues: CASSKTGDGYTF.

This rearrangement joins TRBV6-5 to TRBJ2-5; weak D call: TRBD1 (6 bases). Germline loops: CDR1 MNHEY, CDR2 SVGAGI. The CDR3 covers 13 residues. V gave up 10 bases and J gave up 0 bases, with 12 bases separating them. The CDR3 region has the DNA TGTGCCACCTCGACAGGAGACCAAGAGACCCAGTACTTC. Protein sequence: CATSTGDQETQYF.

This chain links TRBV5-1 with TRBJ1-1; D not resolved. Germline V CDR1 and CDR2: SGHRS, YFSETQ. The CDR3 is made up of 13 amino acids. Trimming took off 5 bases at V and 1 base at J, with 9 bases between the two ends. CDR3 region: CASSSDGNTEAFF. The CDR3 bases are TGCGCCAGCAGTTCGGACGGGAACACTGAAGCTTTCTTT.

This clone was seen more than once but under ten times. In DNA form, the CDR3 reads TGTGCCAGCAGCTTGGACGGCCTCTCTGGAAACACCATATATTTT. Translation: CASSLDGLSGNTIYF. J is TRBJ1-3 and V is TRBV7-2, with no clear D. V was trimmed by 3 bases and J by 0 bases, leaving 9 bases between them. In germline, CDR1 is SGHTA, CDR2 FQGNSA. The CDR3 extends over 15 amino acids.

The V gene is TRBV7-7, the J gene TRBJ2-5; tentatively, D is TRBD1 (5 bases). V dropped 4 bases and J dropped 4 bases, with 10 bases sitting between them. The CDR3 covers 13 residues. CDR1 and CDR2 from the germline V gene are SSHAT and FNYEAQ (reference sequence). The CDR3 protein is CASSSQGGETQYF. CDR3 nucleotide sequence: TGTGCCAGCAGCTCCCAGGGTGGAGAGACCCAGTACTTC.

This chain links TRBV9 with TRBJ1-1; TRBD1 aligns across 8 bases. Trimming cost V 0 bases and J 4 bases; bases outside gene matches: 5. Germline V CDR1 and CDR2: SGDLS, YYNGEE. The CDR3 sequence is 15 residues long. The CDR3 region is CASSVARTGSTEAFF. The CDR3 DNA reads TGTGCCAGCAGCGTAGCCAGGACAGGGAGCACTGAAGCTTTCTTT.

The CDR3: CASSSQENTEAFF. Here the CDR3 DNA reads TGTGCCAGCAGCTCCCAAGAGAACACTGAAGCTTTCTTT. The V call is TRBV7-2, the J call TRBJ1-1; unclear D gene. The CDR3 loop spans 13 amino acids. Germline V gene data show CDR1 as SGHTA and CDR2 as FQGNSA. V was shortened by 4 bases and J by 1 base, with 7 bases between the two germline ends.

DNA of the CDR3: TGTGCCAGCACCATTAGCCGGACAGCCTTCTATGGCTACACCTTC. It yields the protein CASTISRTAFYGYTF. The gene calls are TRBV2 and TRBJ1-2, with D perhaps TRBD1 (6 bases). CDR3 size: 15 residues. CDR1 is SNHLY and CDR2 is FYNNEI in the germline V gene. V was cut by 7 bases and J by 4 bases, with 19 bases left in between.

This sequence joins TRBV3-1 (or the pseudogene TRBV3-2) and TRBJ1-6; 8 bases align to TRBD1. This CDR3 comprises 16 residues. Germline CDR1 is LGHDT and CDR2 is YNNKEL (reference sequence). Germline trimming cut 0 bases from V and 14 bases from J; bases unmatched to any gene: 12. As DNA, the CDR3 is TGTGCCAGCAGCCAAGACTGGACAGGGCCCGTTTCGGCCCTCCACTTT. It is translated as CASSQDWTGPVSALHF.

This clone was observed a few times. The chain is built from TRBV5-4 and TRBJ1-6, with TRBD1 matching over 9 bases. Germline loops: CDR1 SGHNT, CDR2 YYREEE (reference sequence). The CDR3 extends over 15 amino acids. V shed 3 bases, J shed 6 bases, and the junction held 4 bases outside the gene matches. The CDR3 here is CASSSGTGTNSPLHF. The CDR3 DNA follows: TGTGCCAGCAGCTCCGGGACAGGGACTAATTCACCCCTCCACTTT.

This chain connects TRBV5-1 to TRBJ2-7; D might be TRBD1 or TRBD2, each matching 5 bases. CDR1 is SGHRS, CDR2 YFSETQ, per germline. V was cut by 4 bases and J by 6 bases, with 14 bases left in between. The CDR3 is 13 residues long. The CDR3 protein is CASSPTGTREQYF. DNA for the CDR3: TGCGCCAGCAGCCCCACCGGGACGCGCGAGCAGTACTTC.

The V and J genes are TRBV21-1 and TRBJ1-1; the table's D call of TRBD1 was not tested on the DNA. TRBV21-1 is described as a pseudogene. This CDR3 contains 13 residues. DNA of the CDR3: TGTGCCAGCAGCCCAGCCGATGGGGCCTGGGCTTTCTTT. It encodes CASSPADGAWAFF.